The 26 T cell receptor beta chains reported below all come from one sample, sequenced in a study of metastatic and nonmetastatic thyroid tumors. Not a single patient had been given any form of treatment at any point before undergoing thyroid surgery. TCRdb reanalyzed the PCR reads with MiXCR. Among approximately 11,000 clones listed, around 25% were seen once. The sequenced sample was adjacent normal tissue. These receptors all come from a male donor with papillary thyroid cancer or a benign thyroid nodule (not recorded which). Some clones in this sample may be carry-over from other donors' samples.

This clone came up many times. The chain couples TRBV2 to TRBJ2-2, with 13 bases lining up with TRBD2. Germline trimming cut 6 bases from V and 6 bases from J; bases unmatched to any gene: 4. The length of the CDR3 is 15 residues. CDR1 and CDR2 (germline): SNHLY, FYNNEI. CDR3 region: CASRGLAGVPGELFF. CDR3 DNA sequence: TGTGCCAGCAGAGGACTAGCGGGAGTTCCCGGGGAGCTGTTTTTT. The complete variable domain, with remaining parts taken from reference TRBV2 and TRBJ2-2, reads EPEVTQTPSHQVTQMGQEVILRCVPISNHLYFYWYRQILGQKVEFLVSFYNNEISEKSEIFDDQFSVERPDGSNFTLKIRSTKLEDSAMYFCASRGLAGVPGELFFGEGSRLTVL.

This clone has a count of ten or more. V gene TRBV7-2 combines with J gene TRBJ2-1; no clear D. The V and J ends lost 1 base and 7 bases respectively, with 8 bases between them. The CDR3 covers 13 residues. From germline, CDR1 is SGHTA and CDR2 FQGNSA. CDR3 amino acids: CASSLDGFNEQFF. The CDR3 region has the DNA TGTGCCAGCAGCTTAGATGGGTTTAATGAGCAGTTCTTC. Full variable domain (missing parts from reference TRBV7-2 and TRBJ2-1): GAGVSQSPSNKVTEKGKDVELRCDPISGHTALYWYRQSLGQGLEFLIYFQGNSAPDKSGLPSDRFSAERTGGSVSTLTIQRTQQEDSAVYLCASSLDGFNEQFFGPGTRLTVL.

Of note for this clone: A much larger clone lies a single base off, so this may be a read error. Other DNA sequences in this sample translate to the same CDR3. V is TRBV12-3 or TRBV12-4 and J is TRBJ2-7; no firm D call. V gave up 0 bases and J gave up 1 base, with 10 bases separating them. The CDR3 sequence is 15 residues long. CDR3 region: CASSLAGRVSYEQYF. As DNA, the CDR3 is TGTGCCAGCAGTTTAGCCGGACGTGTGTCCTACGAGCAGTACTTC.

This clone is labeled medium-sized (0.01 to 0.1%). The CDR3 DNA reads as TGTGCCAGCAGCCCAGGGGGCGCGGTTCGGAACACTGAAGCTTTCTTT. It yields the protein CASSPGGAVRNTEAFF. J is TRBJ1-1 and V is TRBV28; TRBD1 agrees at 8 bases. V shed 6 bases, J shed 1 base, and the junction held 10 bases outside the gene matches. CDR3 length: 16 amino acids. Germline-derived CDR1 and CDR2 are MDHEN and SYDVKM.

This clone was found a few times. J is TRBJ1-6 and V is TRBV12-3 or TRBV12-4; D unresolved. Trimming left V 5 bases short and J 5 bases short, with 4 bases between. CDR3 length equals 12 residues. The CDR3 spells CASSLNNSPLHF. The CDR3, as DNA: TGTGCCAGCAGTCTCAATAATTCACCCCTCCACTTT.

The V gene is TRBV19, the J gene TRBJ2-3; the match to TRBD2 covers 10 bases. The germline V gene has CDR1 LNHDA and CDR2 SQIVND (reference sequence). The ends lost 6 bases at V and 5 bases at J; junction bases unmatched: 8. The length of the CDR3 is 15 residues. The DNA of the CDR3 is TGTGCCAGTAGGCCCCTAGCGGGAGTAGTAGATACGCAGTATTTT. Translating gives CASRPLAGVVDTQYF. The whole variable domain, remainder taken from reference TRBV19 and TRBJ2-3, is DGGITQSPKYLFRKEGQNVTLSCEQNLNHDAMYWYRQDPGQGLRLIYYSQIVNDFQKGDIAEGYSVSREKKESFPLTVTSAQKNPTAFYLCASRPLAGVVDTQYFGPGTRLTVL.

About this clone: Sequence at one end of the junction differs from germline and may be a read error. This chain links TRBV11-2 with TRBJ2-7; 10 bases agree with TRBD1. The CDR3 has 18 residues. Germline-derived CDR1 and CDR2 are SGHAT and FQNNGV. CDR3 sequence reads: CASILGPLGTGATYEQYF. CDR3 DNA sequence: TGTGCCAGCATCTTAGGTCCCCTGGGGACAGGGGCCACCTACGAGCAGTACTTC.

This clone was detected only a few times. The CDR3 DNA follows: TGCAGTGCTAGTGAGCCGAACACTGAAGCTTTCTTT. It specifies CSASEPNTEAFF. The chain recombines TRBV20-1 with TRBJ1-1, with D uncertain. This CDR3 is 12 amino acids long. CDR1 is DFQATT, CDR2 SNEGSKA, per germline (reference sequence). V was trimmed by 3 bases and J by 1 base, leaving 6 bases between them.

V usage is TRBV20-1 and J usage is TRBJ1-6; weak D call: TRBD1 (5 bases). CDR1 and CDR2 (germline): DFQATT, SNEGSKA (reference sequence). This CDR3 has 17 residues. Deletions cut 4 bases from V and 2 bases from J, with 18 bases between. CDR3 nucleotide sequence: TGCAGTGCTATTAGGGGACTTCCGAGCGCCTATAATTCACCCCTCCACTTT. It is translated as CSAIRGLPSAYNSPLHF.

V is TRBV12-3 or TRBV12-4 and J is TRBJ2-3, with 8 bases aligning to TRBD2. The CDR3 spans 14 residues. Trimming cost V 7 bases and J 1 base; bases outside gene matches: 4. CDR3 residues: CASTRAGGTDTQYF. As DNA, the CDR3 is TGTGCCAGCACCCGAGCGGGAGGCACAGATACGCAGTATTTT.

This clone is labeled medium-sized. The chain recombines TRBV12-3 or TRBV12-4 with TRBJ2-7; TRBD1 is a possible D gene (6 bases). This CDR3 is built from 14 residues. V lost 6 bases, J lost 4 bases, and 16 bases lay in between. The CDR3 coding sequence is TGTGCCAGCAGGACTCTGGGACATCCTTACGAGCAGTACTTC. Residues: CASRTLGHPYEQYF.

This clone counts as medium-sized. The chain employs TRBV5-1 and TRBJ2-7; TRBD2 agrees at 7 bases. V gave up 0 bases and J gave up 4 bases; unmatched junction bases: 4. This CDR3 spans 14 amino acids. Per germline, CDR1 SGHRS and CDR2 YFSETQ. This CDR3 reads CASSLGLALYEQYF. The CDR3 DNA reads TGCGCCAGCAGCTTGGGACTAGCCCTATACGAGCAGTACTTC. Looking up the rest from reference TRBV5-1 and TRBJ2-7 gives the full variable domain: KAGVTQTPRYLIKTRGQQVTLSCSPISGHRSVSWYQQTPGQGLQFLFEYFSETQRNKGNFPGRFSGRQFSNSRSEMNVSTLELGDSALYLCASSLGLALYEQYFGPGTRLTVT.

This clone was seen only a few times. The CDR3 loop is CASSTFRLAGAGDTDTQYF. CDR3 sequence (DNA): TGTGCCAGCAGTACCTTCCGACTAGCGGGAGCGGGAGACACAGATACGCAGTATTTT. V gene TRBV25-1 combines with J gene TRBJ2-3; 12 nucleotides match TRBD2. The CDR3 spans 19 residues. Per germline, CDR1 MGHDK and CDR2 SYGVNS. The junction had 14 bases not matched to a gene; V was cut back by 5 bases and J by 2 bases. The full variable domain, in which reference TRBV25-1 and TRBJ2-3 provide the parts outside the CDR3, is EADIYQTPRYLVIGTGKKITLECSQTMGHDKMYWYQQDPGMELHLIHYSYGVNSTEKGDLSSESTVSRIRTEHFPLTLESARPSHTSQYLCASSTFRLAGAGDTDTQYFGPGTRLTVL.

Ten or more counts support this clone. The rearrangement joins TRBV9 to TRBJ2-5; TRBD2 is a possible D gene (6 bases). This CDR3 has 15 residues. V shed 4 bases and J shed 0 bases, with 13 bases lying between them. Germline loops: CDR1 SGDLS, CDR2 YYNGEE. The CDR3 protein is CASSPGTGYQETQYF. As DNA, the CDR3 is TGTGCCAGCAGCCCAGGGACTGGCTACCAAGAGACCCAGTACTTC.

Within the sample, this clone is medium-sized (0.01 to 0.1%). The genes are TRBV6-5 and TRBJ1-2, with a possible D match to TRBD1 (6 bases). This CDR3 has 16 residues. Germline values: CDR1 MNHEY, CDR2 SVGAGI. V was trimmed by 1 base and J by 2 bases, leaving 14 bases between them. The CDR3 DNA sequence: TGTGCCAGCAGTTACTTAGGGGGGAGTCAGAACTATGGCTACACCTTC. Translated, it gives CASSYLGGSQNYGYTF.

The table lists this clone with a few counts. This chain links TRBV2 with TRBJ2-2; 9 nucleotides match TRBD1. CDR3 size: 15 residues. The V gene end was trimmed by 7 bases and the J gene end by 9 bases; junction bases not matched to a gene: 12. In germline, CDR1 is SNHLY, CDR2 FYNNEI. The CDR3 bases are TGTGCCAGCAATTTTGGGGACAGGGTTAACTGGGAGCTGTTTTTT. This translates into CASNFGDRVNWELFF.

Many counts were recorded for this clone. CDR3 in DNA: TGTGCCAGTAGTCCGGGACAGAGGCAGCCCCAGCATTTT. The encoded protein is CASSPGQRQPQHF. This chain uses TRBV19 with TRBJ1-5, with 7 bases lining up with TRBD1. This CDR3 is built from 13 residues. J lost 7 bases, V lost 5 bases, and 5 bases had no gene match. CDR1 is LNHDA, CDR2 SQIVND, per germline (reference sequence). Filled out from reference TRBV19 and TRBJ1-5, the complete variable domain reads DGGITQSPKYLFRKEGQNVTLSCEQNLNHDAMYWYRQDPGQGLRLIYYSQIVNDFQKGDIAEGYSVSREKKESFPLTVTSAQKNPTAFYLCASSPGQRQPQHFGDGTRLSIL.

The rearrangement uses TRBV5-1 and TRBJ1-4; D remains ambiguous. The germline V and J ends were trimmed by 1 base and 7 bases, with 11 bases remaining between them. CDR1 and CDR2 from the germline V gene are SGHRS and YFSETQ. The CDR3 runs 14 residues. The CDR3 DNA is TGCGCCAGCAGCTTGACGGAGCCGATTGAAAAACTGTTTTTT. The encoded protein is CASSLTEPIEKLFF. The variable domain in full, with the rest retrieved from reference TRBV5-1 and TRBJ1-4, is KAGVTQTPRYLIKTRGQQVTLSCSPISGHRSVSWYQQTPGQGLQFLFEYFSETQRNKGNFPGRFSGRQFSNSRSEMNVSTLELGDSALYLCASSLTEPIEKLFFGSGTQLSVL.

Only a few counts were recorded for this clone. This may be a read error: a much more frequent sequence differs by one nucleotide. The sample carries other DNA sequences with the same CDR3. The chain recombines TRBV30 with TRBJ2-7; 7 bases map to TRBD1. The CDR3 sequence is 13 residues long. The trim removed 7 bases at V and 6 bases at J, leaving 12 bases unmatched. Germline CDR1 is GTSNPN and CDR2 is SVGIG (reference sequence). Here the CDR3 reads CAYPTGVIGEQYF. The CDR3 nucleotides read TGTGCCTACCCTACAGGGGTGATTGGCGAGCAGTACTTC.

This clone was observed a handful of times. The rearrangement joins TRBV4-1 to TRBJ1-1; D gene unclear. The germline V and J ends were trimmed by 5 bases and 0 bases, with 13 bases remaining between them. The CDR3 runs 15 residues. Per germline, CDR1 MGHRA and CDR2 YSYEKL. CDR3 DNA: TGCGCCAGCAGCAGGCTGGGCCATATGAACACTGAAGCTTTCTTT. Its protein product is CASSRLGHMNTEAFF.

This clone has just a few counts. A read error may produce the germline difference seen at one junction end. V is TRBV27 and J is TRBJ2-2; D could derive from TRBD1 or TRBD2 (5 bases each). CDR3 length: 14 amino acids. Per the germline V gene, CDR1 is MNHEY and CDR2 is SMNVEV (reference sequence). CDR3 sequence reads: CASSALQGTGELLF. The CDR3 nucleotides are TGTGCCAGCAGTGCCCTTCAGGGTACCGGGGAGCTGCTTTTT.

The CDR3 here is CASSPVTGFHEQYF. DNA of the CDR3: TGTGCCAGCTCACCGGTGACAGGGTTCCACGAGCAGTACTTC. V gene TRBV18 combines with J gene TRBJ2-7, with 7 bases identical to TRBD1. This CDR3 region has 14 residues. The germline gives CDR1 KGHSH, CDR2 LQKENI. Trimming at V came to 3 bases and at J to 5 bases, leaving 7 bases not matched to a gene.

The V gene is TRBV6-2 or TRBV6-3, the J gene TRBJ2-7; D ambiguous. V lost 6 bases to trimming and J lost 0 bases, with 6 bases between them. This CDR3 contains 12 residues. Germline V gene lookup returns CDR1 MNHEY and CDR2 SVGEGT. CDR3: CASSQSSYEQYF. The CDR3 nucleotides read TGTGCCAGCAGCCAGAGCTCCTACGAGCAGTACTTC.

Relative to its sample, this clone is medium-sized (0.01 to 0.1%). The chain joins TRBV5-1 to TRBJ2-5; D assignment may be TRBD1 or TRBD2 (5 bases each). The CDR3 runs to 15 residues. Germline lookup yields CDR1 SGHRS and CDR2 YFSETQ. Deletions cut 4 bases from V and 2 bases from J, with 15 bases between. The CDR3 spells CASSLGTGIQETQYF. The CDR3 DNA is TGCGCCAGCAGCCTGGGGACGGGAATTCAAGAGACCCAGTACTTC.

There are a few counts of this clone. The rearrangement joins TRBV20-1 to TRBJ2-1, with 13 bases that match TRBD2. This CDR3 contains 18 residues. The germline gives CDR1 DFQATT, CDR2 SNEGSKA (reference sequence). V dropped 3 bases and J dropped 5; count of bases not matched to a gene: 13. The CDR3 bases are TGCAGTGCTAGTAGAGGGGAACTAGCGGGAGGGCCGAACAATGAGCAGTTCTTC. As protein: CSASRGELAGGPNNEQFF.

This rearrangement joins TRBV7-8 to TRBJ1-1; 8 bases are a match to TRBD1. The CDR3 extends over 14 amino acids. The germline V gene has CDR1 SGHVS and CDR2 FQNEAQ. V was pared by 5 bases and J by 2 bases, with 4 bases of the junction left unmatched. The CDR3 reads CASSLGQGNTEAFF. For the CDR3, the DNA is TGTGCCAGCAGCCTAGGACAGGGCAACACTGAAGCTTTCTTT. The entire variable domain, with the rest obtained from reference TRBV7-8 and TRBJ1-1, is as follows: GAGVSQSPRYKVAKRGQDVALRCDPISGHVSLFWYQQALGQGPEFLTYFQNEAQLDKSGLPSDRFFAERPEGSVSTLKIQRTQQEDSAVYLCASSLGQGNTEAFFGQGTRLTVV.